This TCR beta chain stems from a study of T cells in Graves' hyperthyroidism and ophthalmopathy. Diagnoses were made from clinical symptoms, serum measures (thyroxine and TRAb), thyroid ultrasound and orbital computed tomography. There were TCR beta CDR3 regions amplified from RNA transcripts. Carried out on the TCR CDR3, a first-round RT-PCR used the HTBI primer set. TCRdb processed the multiplex PCR reads anew with MiXCR; each CDR3 protein has one entry. The sample contains 250,000 to 300,000 distinct CDR3 sequences, roughly 19% of which appear only once. This TCR derives from a man aged 45-65 years with Graves' ophthalmopathy. Sequenced input: blood.

This CDR3 reads CSARVVAASTDTQYF. Here the CDR3 DNA reads TGCAGTGCTAGAGTGGTAGCGGCTAGCACAGATACGCAGTATTTT. V gene TRBV20-1 combines with J gene TRBJ2-3; D might be TRBD2 (6 bases). Germline CDR1 reads DFQATT; CDR2 reads SNEGSKA (reference sequence). The CDR3 contains 15 residues. V was cut by 1 base and J by 0 bases, with 11 bases left in between.